This T cell receptor beta chain appears in the sequencing data of a study of blood T cell repertoires in COVID-19. The overall study: Collection of acute and convalescent COVID-19 samples took place in the United States, Italy and Spain. T cells, B-cell-depleted T cells, or PBMCs provided the cDNA or gDNA that served as material.

As handled by the study authors: Nucleated cell number was recorded as an estimate derived from reference gene primer amplification. TCRdb's table, derived via immunoSEQ multiplex PCR, lists solely in-frame clones and lacks some. V, J and clone size are taken as reported in that table, and D and trimming were inferred from the DNA itself. The data contain about 140,000 clones, around 90% of them singletons. This CDR3 contains 15 residues. The V end was cut by 5 bases, the J end by 0 bases, with 11 bases between. The germline V gene encodes CDR1 MNHEY and CDR2 SVGAGI. Sequenced sample: peripheral blood. The V and J genes are TRBV6-5 and TRBJ1-3; D is possibly TRBD1 (6 bases). This TCR was recovered from a woman in her 50s with acute or convalescent COVID-19. The CDR3 nucleotides read TGTGCCAGCAGTAACGACAGGAGCTCTGGAAACACCATATATTTT. Translation gives CASSNDRSSGNTIYF.